The 10 T cell receptor beta chains below come from one sample, sequenced in a study of blood T cell repertoires in COVID-19. The repertoire was sequenced with immunoSEQ multiplex PCR; TCRdb's copy has only in-frame clones and lacks some. Among 250,000 to 300,000 clones listed, approximately 85% were seen once. What was sequenced was peripheral blood. These receptors were taken from a man aged 45 to 65 with active or convalescent COVID-19.

The chain employs TRBV10-3 and TRBJ2-7; 8 bases are shared with TRBD2. The length of the CDR3 is 15 residues. The germline V gene has CDR1 ENHRY and CDR2 SYGVKD. Trimming removed 5 bases from V and 3 bases from J; junction bases left unmatched: 9. The CDR3 coding sequence is TGTGCCATCAGTCTCGGGGGGGCGCTGGACTACGAGCAGTACTTC. Translating gives CAISLGGALDYEQYF.

The gene calls are TRBV4-1 and TRBJ1-2; D gene uncertain. V dropped 5 bases and J dropped 5 bases, with 12 bases sitting between them. The germline gives CDR1 MGHRA, CDR2 YSYEKL. CDR3 size: 13 residues. For the CDR3, the DNA is TGCGCCAGCAGCTTCAACAGCTTATATGGCTACACCTTC. Translation: CASSFNSLYGYTF.

This chain links TRBV27 with TRBJ1-6, with 7 bases that match TRBD1. The CDR3 extends over 15 amino acids. From germline, CDR1 is MNHEY and CDR2 SMNVEV (reference sequence). Trimming removed 2 bases from V and 6 bases from J; junction bases left unmatched: 4. This CDR3 reads CASSLRAGGNSPLHF. CDR3 nucleotides: TGTGCCAGCAGTTTAAGGGCAGGGGGTAATTCACCCCTCCACTTT.

The chain combines TRBV7-8 with TRBJ2-3; 9 bases line up with TRBD2. V dropped 7 bases and J dropped 4; count of bases not matched to a gene: 6. Germline V gene lookup returns CDR1 SGHVS and CDR2 FQNEAQ. The CDR3 runs to 14 residues. This CDR3 is CASKGLAPSDTQYF. The DNA for the CDR3 is TGTGCCAGCAAAGGACTAGCGCCATCAGATACGCAGTATTTT.

The rearrangement uses TRBV2 and TRBJ2-1; D possibly corresponds to TRBD2 (6 bases). CDR1 and CDR2 from the germline V gene are SNHLY and FYNNEI. V was pared by 7 bases and J by 9 bases, with 13 bases between. CDR3 length: 12 residues. As DNA, the CDR3 is TGTGCCAGCACATTTTCGGGAGTTGAGCAGTTCTTC. Protein product: CASTFSGVEQFF.

The rearrangement uses TRBV19 and TRBJ2-1; a weak D match, TRBD2 (5 bases). CDR1 is LNHDA and CDR2 is SQIVND in the germline V gene (reference sequence). The V end lost 5 bases, the J end lost 4 bases, and 24 bases lay between the germline ends. The CDR3 totals 18 residues. In nucleotides, the CDR3 is TGTGCCAGTAGTCCTCGGGGAAGGACGGGGTCAAAGTACAATGAGCAGTTCTTC. Its protein product is CASSPRGRTGSKYNEQFF.

This clone came up once. The chain employs TRBV4-3 and TRBJ1-2; 7 nucleotides line up with TRBD1. With V trimmed by 1 base and J by 5 bases, 7 bases remained unmatched. The CDR3 length is 15 residues. Germline-derived CDR1 and CDR2 are LGHNA and YSLEER. The CDR3 loop is CASSQVQGYSYGYTF. The CDR3 DNA sequence: TGCGCCAGCAGCCAAGTACAGGGGTATAGTTATGGCTACACCTTC.

The J gene is TRBJ2-1, the V gene TRBV9, with 7 bases that match TRBD1. CDR1 is SGDLS and CDR2 is YYNGEE in the germline V gene. J lost 8 bases, V lost 0 bases, and 17 bases had no gene match. This CDR3 is built from 18 residues. The CDR3 sequence: CASSVAFPAGGQVYEQFF. The DNA of the CDR3 is TGTGCCAGCAGCGTAGCTTTTCCGGCAGGGGGTCAGGTGTATGAGCAGTTCTTC.

In this sample, this clone turned up a few times. This rearrangement joins TRBV13 to TRBJ1-1, with D perhaps matching TRBD1 (6 bases). Germline CDR1 PRHDT, CDR2 FYEKMQ (reference sequence). The CDR3 covers 18 residues. V was trimmed by 1 base and J by 2 bases, leaving 20 bases between them. CDR3 bases: TGTGCCAGCAGCTTAGAAGCCCACCGCGACAGGTCTAACACTGAAGCTTTCTTT. It yields the protein CASSLEAHRDRSNTEAFF. The variable domain in full, completed from reference TRBV13 and TRBJ1-1, reads AAGVIQSPRHLIKEKRETATLKCYPIPRHDTVYWYQQGPGQDPQFLISFYEKMQSDKGSIPDRFSAQQFSDYHSELNMSSLELGDSALYFCASSLEAHRDRSNTEAFFGQGTRLTVV.

The V gene is TRBV10-3, the J gene TRBJ1-1; a possible D gene is TRBD1 (5 bases). The CDR3 spans 13 residues. Per the germline V gene, CDR1 is ENHRY and CDR2 is SYGVKD. Trimming removed 0 bases at V and 7 bases at J, with 9 bases between. The CDR3 protein is CAISESTGLEAFF. CDR3 bases: TGTGCCATCAGTGAGTCAACAGGTCTTGAAGCTTTCTTT.